This T cell receptor (beta chain) was documented in a study of memory CD4+ T cells and cytomegalovirus serostatus. Study summary: Of the healthy Belgian adults, several were CMV seropositive and 20 to 30 seronegative. Overall study findings and caveats: About 40% of the 164 known CMV-associated TCRbeta sequences appeared in CD4+ memory.

A remark on this clone: Its antigen is still unknown.

Single viable CD3+CD4+CD8-CD45RO+ cells were sorted as the memory CD4+ T cells. Germline-derived CDR1 and CDR2 are SNHLY and FYNNEI. V lost 5 bases, J lost 2 bases, and 9 bases lay in between. The CDR3 has 13 residues. Original handling: After removing out-of-frame reads, millions of distinct TCRbeta sequences remained. Measured with immunoSEQ multiplex PCR; TCRdb has only the in-frame clones, and not every one. For V, J and clone size, that table is used; D and trimming come from the DNA. The data contain tens of thousands of clones, roughly four fifths of them singletons. The chain links TRBV2 to TRBJ1-2; no reliable D call. Sequencing input: memory CD4+ T cells from blood. The clonotype was recovered from an adult in good health and CMV-seropositive. CDR3 sequence (DNA): TGTGCCAGCAGTTCGGACGGGAACTATGGCTACACCTTC. Amino acid sequence: CASSSDGNYGYTF.